This entry describes one T cell receptor (beta chain). Its target is unknown. The junction shows a germline mismatch at one end, possibly a read error. These data come from a study of OX40 agonist ivuxolimab in advanced cancers. Study context: At 82.7% male, the cohort had a mean age of 60 years, ranging from roughly 20 to 79.

Study results and limitations: With doses of 0.1 to 3.0 mg/kg, CD4+ and CD8+ blood T cells had undergone clonal expansion by week 6. Averaging showed that CD8+ T cells had more expanded clones than CD4+ did. Determination of antigen specificity was not performed for the expanded peripheral T cells.

Repertoires were generated with immunoSEQ multiplex PCR, while TCRdb's copy carries only in-frame clones and drops some. The repertoire holds 55,000 to 75,000 clones, with about nine tenths as singletons. Germline CDR1 SGHAT, CDR2 FQNNGV. CDR3 size: 13 residues. The sequence came from an adult with an advanced solid tumor such as melanoma, head and neck, liver or kidney cancer. The specimen comprised CD4+ or CD8+ T cells sorted from blood, sampled in a trial of the OX40 agonist ivuxolimab. The chain recombines TRBV11-2 with TRBJ2-1; 7 bases are a match to TRBD1. CDR3 in amino acids: CASSLNADRAPVF. CDR3 DNA: TGTGCCAGCAGCTTAAACGCCGACAGGGCCCCTGTCTTC.